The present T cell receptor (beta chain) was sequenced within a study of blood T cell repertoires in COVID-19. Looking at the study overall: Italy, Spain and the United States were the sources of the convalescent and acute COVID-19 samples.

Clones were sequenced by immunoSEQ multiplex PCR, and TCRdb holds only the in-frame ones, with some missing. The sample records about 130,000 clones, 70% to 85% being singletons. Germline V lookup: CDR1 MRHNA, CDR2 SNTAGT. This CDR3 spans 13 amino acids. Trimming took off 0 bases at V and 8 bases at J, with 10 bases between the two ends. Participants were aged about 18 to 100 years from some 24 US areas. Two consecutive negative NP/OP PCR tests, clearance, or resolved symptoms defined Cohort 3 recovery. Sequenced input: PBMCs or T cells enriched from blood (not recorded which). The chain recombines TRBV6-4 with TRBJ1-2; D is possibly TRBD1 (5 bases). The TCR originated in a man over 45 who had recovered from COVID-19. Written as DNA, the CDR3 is TGTGCCAGCAGTGACTCAGGGAGGGGAGGCTACACCTTC. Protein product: CASSDSGRGGYTF.